A selection of T cell receptor beta chains follows, all from one sample in a study of cytomegalovirus exposure and HLA in healthy donors. TCRdb's table, derived via immunoSEQ multiplex PCR, lists solely in-frame clones and lacks some. The data show approximately 190,000 clones, about four fifths seen once. The sequencing input was PBMCs. These receptors were taken from a man aged 18 to 29 in good health and CMV-seropositive. CDR3s include the opening cysteine and the closing phenylalanine or tryptophan. Each record gives: clone size, D gene, J gene, V gene, CDR3 DNA, CDR3 protein. D genes are given only for firm matches. Only some rows state a clone size, as once, few, many or a class for expanded clones.

>-|TRBD1|TRBJ2-4|TRBV28
TGTGCCAGCAGTCGACAGGGGACGGGCATTCAGTACTTC
CASSRQGTGIQYF
>-|TRBD1|TRBJ1-5|TRBV6-1
TGTGCCAGCAGTTTGGGACAGCGCCCTCAGCCCCAGCATTTT
CASSLGQRPQPQHF
>once|TRBD2|TRBJ2-1|TRBV6-6
TGTGCCAGCAGTTACTCTCTAGCGGACAATGAGCAGTTCTTC
CASSYSLADNEQFF
>-|-|TRBJ2-1|TRBV14
TGTGCCAGCAGCCACCCGGGGTCCGGTTTTGAGCAGTTCTTC
CASSHPGSGFEQFF
>-|-|TRBJ1-5|TRBV15
TGTGCCACCAGCGGTAGGGGAGGGCAGCCCCAGCATTTT
CATSGRGGQPQHF
>-|TRBD1|TRBJ1-5|TRBV27
TGTGCCAGCAGTCAGGACAGGGTCTCCGGTCAGCCCCAGCATTTT
CASSQDRVSGQPQHF
>-|TRBD2|TRBJ2-7|TRBV13
TGTGCCAGCAGCCCACGAGCGGGCGGTAGCGGGAAAAACGAGCAGTACTTC
CASSPRAGGSGKNEQYF
>-|TRBD2|TRBJ2-7|TRBV7-6
TGTGCCAGCAGCTTAGGGTTTTTGGGGGAACCTAGCGGAAACTACGAGCAGTACTTC
CASSLGFLGEPSGNYEQYF
>-|-|TRBJ1-4|TRBV9
TGTGCCAGCAGCGTAGAAACTGCCCGGGGTGAAAAACTGTTTTTT
CASSVETARGEKLFF
>-|TRBD2|TRBJ2-1|TRBV5-1
TGCGCCAGCACTAGCGGGAGTCAGAATGAGCAGTTCTTC
CASTSGSQNEQFF
>-|TRBD2|TRBJ2-7|TRBV6-5
TGTGCCAGCAGTTACTCGGGACTAGCGGGAGGCGAGCAGTACTTC
CASSYSGLAGGEQYF
>-|-|TRBJ2-7|TRBV27
TGTGCCAGCAGGAGCTACGGTCTGCCCTACGAGCAGTACTTC
CASRSYGLPYEQYF
>-|TRBD2|TRBJ2-7|TRBV6-5
TGTGCCAGCAGAACGGGACTAGCGGGCTACGAGCAGTACTTC
CASRTGLAGYEQYF
>-|TRBD1|TRBJ2-5|TRBV29-1
TGCAGCGTTGAAGATGAGGGACAGAAAGAGACCCAGTACTTC
CSVEDEGQKETQYF
>-|-|TRBJ2-5|TRBV5-4
TGTGCCAGCACCAAACAGGGATTGCGAGAGACCCAGTACTTC
CASTKQGLRETQYF
>few|-|TRBJ2-1|TRBV7-9
TGTGCCAGCAGCTTAAGCCCCTCCAATGAGCAGTTCTTC
CASSLSPSNEQFF
>-|-|TRBJ1-4|TRBV4-3
TGCGCCAGCAGCCAAGATGGGAGGGGGAATGAAAAACTGTTTTTT
CASSQDGRGNEKLFF
>-|TRBD1|TRBJ1-1|TRBV7-3
TGTGCCAGCAGCCTCGGGACAGGGAACACTGAAGCTTTCTTT
CASSLGTGNTEAFF
>-|-|TRBJ1-2|TRBV5-5
TGTGCCAGCAGCCCCGACAGGTCCTATACCTTC
CASSPDRSYTF
>-|-|TRBJ1-3|TRBV28
TGTGCCAGCACCATGACAGCCTTCTCTGGAAACACCATATATTTT
CASTMTAFSGNTIYF
>-|-|TRBJ1-5|TRBV5-4
TGTGCCAGCAGCTTCCCCGGGGTCAATCAGCCCCAGCATTTT
CASSFPGVNQPQHF
>-|-|TRBJ2-4|TRBV6-5
TGTGCCAGCAGTTACTCGCGGGGCTTGGGGTTTCAGTACTTC
CASSYSRGLGFQYF
>-|-|TRBJ2-7|TRBV28
TGTGCCAGCAGTTTACCCGGGAGAGGCTACGAGCAGTACTTC
CASSLPGRGYEQYF
>-|-|TRBJ1-5|TRBV2
TGTGCCAGCAGTGAAGCGCTTCAGGGCTATCAGCCCCAGCATTTT
CASSEALQGYQPQHF
>once|-|TRBJ1-5|TRBV5-6
TGTGCCAGCAGCTCGTACAGGGAATATAGCAATCAGCCCCAGCATTTT
CASSSYREYSNQPQHF
>-|TRBD2|TRBJ2-5|TRBV14
TGTGCCAGCAGCCCCCCGGGTAGCGGGAGAGGAGAGACCCAGTACTTC
CASSPPGSGRGETQYF
>-|TRBD1|TRBJ2-3|TRBV10-3
TGTGCCATCAGGGGGGACAGCTTTACAGATACGCAGTATTTT
CAIRGDSFTDTQYF
>-|-|TRBJ2-5|TRBV28
TGTGCCTCCTCTCGGAGGTACCAAGAGACCCAGTACTTC
CASSRRYQETQYF
>-|-|TRBJ1-1|TRBV5-1
TGCGCCAGCAGCTCCGGGATTCATCCAGGTTTGAACACTGAAGCTTTCTTT
CASSSGIHPGLNTEAFF
>-|-|TRBJ1-5|TRBV6-4
TGTGCCAGCAGTGAAGGGGATTTACAGCCCCAGCATTTT
CASSEGDLQPQHF
>-|-|TRBJ2-3|TRBV19
TGTGCCAGTAGTATAGGTGCGGGGGCGTCAGATACGCAGTATTTT
CASSIGAGASDTQYF
>-|TRBD2|TRBJ2-5|TRBV2
TGTGCCAGCAGCGGACTAGCGGGAGGTGGGGAGACCCAGTACTTC
CASSGLAGGGETQYF